This entry lists 23 T cell receptor beta chains sequenced from one sample in a study of vaccination effects on CD4 cells after COVID-19. Their antigens are not known. With the ViraFEST assay, the study expanded antigen-specific CD4+ T cells using viral peptide pools, then sequenced them. Between days 9 and 11 of culture, CD4+ T cells were separated out. Vaccine recipients, nucleocapsid antibody negative, had no prior SARS-CoV-2 infection. Using immunoSEQ multiplex PCR, the repertoire was profiled, and TCRdb retains in-frame clones only, with some absent. The table includes tens of thousands of clones, about 79% detected once. Source: CD4+ T cells from PBMCs cultured with SARS-CoV-2 spike peptides, taken before COVID-19 vaccination. The origin of the receptors is a human donor who received a COVID-19 vaccine.

V is TRBV7-3 and J is TRBJ2-3, with TRBD1 matching over 11 bases. V trimming: 4 bases; J trimming: 0 bases; junction bases outside the gene matches: 3. Germline values: CDR1 SGHTA, CDR2 FQGTGA. This CDR3 spans 16 amino acids. The CDR3 nucleotides are TGTGCCAGCAGCTCGGACAGGGGGCGAAGCACAGATACGCAGTATTTT. Translated, it gives CASSSDRGRSTDTQYF.

This clone has just a few counts. The V gene is TRBV10-3, the J gene TRBJ2-3; TRBD1 aligns across 12 bases. The CDR3 loop spans 15 amino acids. Germline loops: CDR1 ENHRY, CDR2 SYGVKD. V gave up 4 bases and J gave up 6 bases; unmatched junction bases: 5. The CDR3 region is CAISGGTGGGDTQYF. As DNA, the CDR3 is TGTGCCATCAGTGGGGGGACAGGGGGCGGGGATACGCAGTATTTT.

V is TRBV6-6 and J is TRBJ1-4; 10 bases fit TRBD1. V shed 2 bases, J shed 12 bases, and the junction held 9 bases outside the gene matches. Germline-derived CDR1 and CDR2 are MNHNY and SVGAGI (reference sequence). This CDR3 region has 15 residues. The CDR3 coding sequence is TGTGCCAGCAGTTACGAAATGGGACAGGGGACCGAACTGTTTTTT. It translates to CASSYEMGQGTELFF.

This chain connects TRBV3-1 (or the pseudogene TRBV3-2) to TRBJ2-3; unclear D gene. The CDR3 spans 15 residues. Germline V lookup: CDR1 LGHDT, CDR2 YNNKEL (reference sequence). The V gene lost 1 base and the J gene lost 0 bases, with 8 bases spanning the gap. The CDR3 nucleotides read TGTGCCAGCAGCCAAGTGTACCCCAGCACAGATACGCAGTATTTT. This encodes CASSQVYPSTDTQYF.

This clone has a handful of counts. The rearrangement uses TRBV6-2 or TRBV6-3 and TRBJ2-4, with D unclear. Germline V CDR1 and CDR2: MNHEY, SVGEGT. The V end lost 6 bases, the J end lost 9 bases, and 12 bases lay between the germline ends. The length of the CDR3 is 12 residues. DNA of the CDR3: TGTGCCAGCAGCCCTCCCCAGGTCATTCAGTACTTC. It encodes CASSPPQVIQYF.

The rearrangement uses TRBV5-4 and TRBJ1-1; possible D gene TRBD1, 5 bases. Germline loops: CDR1 SGHNT, CDR2 YYREEE (reference sequence). V dropped 2 bases and J dropped 7 bases, with 12 bases sitting between them. This CDR3 has 13 amino acids. The CDR3 sequence: CASSFRGTGEAFF. The CDR3 coding sequence is TGTGCCAGCAGCTTCCGGGGGACGGGTGAAGCTTTCTTT.

The chain carries TRBV4-3 and TRBJ2-2; maybe TRBD2 (6 bases). The CDR3 covers 16 residues. Germline CDR1 LGHNA, CDR2 YSLEER. Trimming pared 0 bases from V and 2 bases from J, leaving 10 bases between. CDR3 amino acids: CASSQDLGGNTGELFF. CDR3 DNA: TGCGCCAGCAGCCAAGACCTCGGGGGAAACACCGGGGAGCTGTTTTTT.

The V gene is TRBV9, the J gene TRBJ2-3; D gene unclear. V lost 3 bases, J lost 0 bases, and 8 bases lay in between. The CDR3 spans 14 residues. Germline loops: CDR1 SGDLS, CDR2 YYNGEE. The CDR3 DNA reads TGTGCCAGCAGCGACTCAGCTAGCACAGATACGCAGTATTTT. Its translation: CASSDSASTDTQYF.

The J gene is TRBJ1-1, the V gene TRBV7-2; TRBD1 might be the D (5 bases). CDR1 and CDR2 from the germline V gene are SGHTA and FQGNSA. The CDR3 totals 13 residues. Trimming shortened V by 3 bases and J by 7 bases, and 12 bases separated the two germline ends. The CDR3 here is CASSFFGHLEAFF. The CDR3 DNA is TGTGCCAGCAGCTTCTTTGGACATCTTGAAGCTTTCTTT.

CDR3 in amino acids: CASSVGTGRGRGYTF. The DNA of the CDR3 is TGTGCCAGCAGCGTAGGGACGGGTAGGGGGCGCGGCTACACCTTC. This chain uses TRBV9 with TRBJ1-2, with TRBD1 matching 7 bases. J was trimmed by 8 bases and V by 0 bases; bases with no gene match: 10. The CDR3 covers 15 residues. Germline loops: CDR1 SGDLS, CDR2 YYNGEE.

The chain recombines TRBV2 with TRBJ2-3; D unresolved. CDR3 length: 16 residues. Trimming shortened V by 4 bases and J by 2 bases, and 16 bases separated the two germline ends. In germline, CDR1 is SNHLY, CDR2 FYNNEI. DNA for the CDR3: TGTGCCAGCAGTGTACAACGTGTAGCTCTCACAGATACGCAGTATTTT. Protein: CASSVQRVALTDTQYF. Full variable domain (remainder filled in from reference TRBV2 and TRBJ2-3): EPEVTQTPSHQVTQMGQEVILRCVPISNHLYFYWYRQILGQKVEFLVSFYNNEISEKSEIFDDQFSVERPDGSNFTLKIRSTKLEDSAMYFCASSVQRVALTDTQYFGPGTRLTVL.

CDR3 DNA sequence: TGTGCCAGCATCATGACAGGGGGCGAAGATACGCAGTATTTT. It codes for CASIMTGGEDTQYF. V usage is TRBV2 and J usage is TRBJ2-3; TRBD1 aligns across 10 bases. Trimming removed 7 bases from V and 5 bases from J; junction bases left unmatched: 6. CDR3 size: 14 residues. CDR1 and CDR2 from the germline V gene are SNHLY and FYNNEI.

This chain joins TRBV4-1 and TRBJ2-2, with a possible D match to TRBD1 (6 bases). Trimming took 4 bases from V and 4 from J, leaving 19 bases between them. This CDR3 spans 17 amino acids. Per the germline V gene, CDR1 is MGHRA and CDR2 is YSYEKL. CDR3 in amino acids: CASSRGEQGRGTGELFF. In nucleotides, the CDR3 is TGCGCCAGCAGCCGTGGTGAACAGGGACGTGGCACCGGGGAGCTGTTTTTT.

The V and J genes are TRBV15 and TRBJ2-5; TRBD1 matches at 7 bases. Germline CDR1 and CDR2: LNHNV and YYDKDF (reference sequence). This CDR3 is built from 16 residues. Trimming cost V 0 bases and J 5 bases; bases outside gene matches: 9. CDR3 in amino acids: CATSRDLTGETETQYF. DNA for the CDR3: TGTGCCACCAGCAGAGATCTTACAGGGGAAACGGAGACCCAGTACTTC.

The rearrangement uses TRBV25-1 and TRBJ2-1, with TRBD1 identical over 8 bases. V lost 5 bases to trimming and J lost 5 bases; unmatched junction nucleotides: 8. The CDR3 contains 15 residues. From germline, CDR1 is MGHDK and CDR2 SYGVNS. CDR3 amino acids: CASSPRQGSDNEQFF. The CDR3 coding sequence is TGTGCCAGCAGTCCACGACAGGGGAGTGACAATGAGCAGTTCTTC.

J is TRBJ2-6 and V is TRBV25-1; no definite D call. In germline, CDR1 is MGHDK, CDR2 SYGVNS. Trimming stripped 9 bases from V and 2 bases from J, with 8 bases between. The CDR3 runs 13 residues. The CDR3 DNA follows: TGTGCCAGTAGCTTGGCTGGGGCCAACGTCCTGACTTTC. It encodes CASSLAGANVLTF.

The chain uses TRBV6-5 and TRBJ1-5; unclear D gene. CDR3 length: 15 amino acids. The germline V gene encodes CDR1 MNHEY and CDR2 SVGAGI. Trimming shortened V by 7 bases and J by 0 bases, and 13 bases separated the two germline ends. The CDR3 nucleotides read TGTGCCAGCAAGATCGACGCCTATAGCAATCAGCCCCAGCATTTT. The encoded protein is CASKIDAYSNQPQHF.

The DNA of the CDR3 is TGCGCCAGCAGCGCCGACAGTCGGGAGACCCAGTACTTC. Translation: CASSADSRETQYF. This chain links TRBV4-1 with TRBJ2-5; weak D call: TRBD1 (5 bases). The CDR3 loop spans 13 amino acids. V was cut by 5 bases and J by 5 bases, with 12 bases left in between. CDR1 is MGHRA and CDR2 is YSYEKL in the germline V gene.

V is TRBV24-1 and J is TRBJ2-5; TRBD1 is a possible D gene (6 bases). The CDR3 is 15 residues long. The germline V gene has CDR1 KGHDR and CDR2 SFDVKD. The V and J ends lost 1 base and 2 bases respectively, with 10 bases between them. The CDR3 sequence is CATSDFRQGQETQYF. The CDR3 DNA is TGTGCCACCAGTGATTTTCGGCAGGGGCAAGAGACCCAGTACTTC.

This clone was counted a few times. The rearrangement uses TRBV28 and TRBJ1-1; tentative D call: TRBD1 (5 bases). The V gene's germline CDR1 is MDHEN and CDR2 SYDVKM. The ends were cut back, 7 bases at V and 0 bases at J, with 15 bases in the middle. This CDR3 contains 15 residues. In DNA, the CDR3 is TGTGCCAGCATTCCATCCGGACAACTGAACACTGAAGCTTTCTTT. This sequence encodes CASIPSGQLNTEAFF.

This clone came up a few times. In nucleotides, the CDR3 is TGCAGTGCTAGAGTGGCATACGAAGCTTTCTTT. Translated, it gives CSARVAYEAFF. The rearrangement joins TRBV20-1 to TRBJ1-1; no reliable D call. In germline, CDR1 is DFQATT, CDR2 SNEGSKA (reference sequence). The CDR3 spans 11 residues. V was shortened by 1 base and J by 8 bases, with 8 bases between the two germline ends.

This clone appeared once. The CDR3 nucleotides are TGTGCCAGCTCACCACCGAGGGGATCGGGCGGGGAGCTGTTTTTT. Its translation: CASSPPRGSGGELFF. V usage is TRBV18 and J usage is TRBJ2-2; D possibly matches TRBD1 or TRBD2 (5 bases each). The germline gives CDR1 KGHSH, CDR2 LQKENI. Trimming took off 0 bases at V and 7 bases at J, with 12 bases between the two ends. The CDR3 is made up of 15 amino acids.

The chain links TRBV3-1 (or the pseudogene TRBV3-2) to TRBJ2-1, with D perhaps matching TRBD1 (5 bases). Trimming took 0 bases from V and 9 from J, leaving 9 bases between them. The germline V gene encodes CDR1 LGHDT and CDR2 YNNKEL (reference sequence). The CDR3 consists of 13 residues. CDR3 region: CASSQERGSEQFF. The CDR3 coding sequence is TGTGCCAGCAGCCAAGAAAGGGGCAGTGAGCAGTTCTTC.